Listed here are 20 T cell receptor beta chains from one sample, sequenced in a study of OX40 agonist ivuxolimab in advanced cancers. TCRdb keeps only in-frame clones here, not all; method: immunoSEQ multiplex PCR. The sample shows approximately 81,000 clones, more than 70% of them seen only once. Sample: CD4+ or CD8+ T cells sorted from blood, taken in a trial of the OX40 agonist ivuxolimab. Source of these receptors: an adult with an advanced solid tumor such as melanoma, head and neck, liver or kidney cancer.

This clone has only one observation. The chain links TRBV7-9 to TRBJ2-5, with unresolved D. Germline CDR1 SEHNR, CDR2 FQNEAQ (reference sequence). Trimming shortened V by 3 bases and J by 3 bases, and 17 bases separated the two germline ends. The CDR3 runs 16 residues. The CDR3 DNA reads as TGTGCCAGCAGCTTCCCCCCGGAGAGGCTCGAAGAGACCCAGTACTTC. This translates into CASSFPPERLEETQYF.

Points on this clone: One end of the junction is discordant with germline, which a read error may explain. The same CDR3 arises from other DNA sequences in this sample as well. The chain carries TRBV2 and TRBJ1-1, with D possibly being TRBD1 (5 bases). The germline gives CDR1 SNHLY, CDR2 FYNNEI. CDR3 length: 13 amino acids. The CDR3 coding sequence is TGTGCTAGCAGTGGCAGGGAAGGCACTGAAGCTTTCTTT. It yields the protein CASSGREGTEAFF.

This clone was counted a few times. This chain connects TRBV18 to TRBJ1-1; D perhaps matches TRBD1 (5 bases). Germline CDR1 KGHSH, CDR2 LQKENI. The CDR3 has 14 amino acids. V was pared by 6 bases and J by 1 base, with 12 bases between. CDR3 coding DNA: TGTGCCAGCTCCCAGGGAGGGAGGAACACTGAAGCTTTCTTT. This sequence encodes CASSQGGRNTEAFF.

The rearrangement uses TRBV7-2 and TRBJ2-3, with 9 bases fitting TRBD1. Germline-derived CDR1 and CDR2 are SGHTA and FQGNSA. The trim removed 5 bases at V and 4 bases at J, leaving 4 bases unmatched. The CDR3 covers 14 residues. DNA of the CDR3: TGTGCCAGCAGCCCCCGGACAGGGGCAGATACGCAGTATTTT. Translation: CASSPRTGADTQYF. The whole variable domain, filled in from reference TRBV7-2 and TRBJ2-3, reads GAGVSQSPSNKVTEKGKDVELRCDPISGHTALYWYRQSLGQGLEFLIYFQGNSAPDKSGLPSDRFSAERTGGSVSTLTIQRTQQEDSAVYLCASSPRTGADTQYFGPGTRLTVL.

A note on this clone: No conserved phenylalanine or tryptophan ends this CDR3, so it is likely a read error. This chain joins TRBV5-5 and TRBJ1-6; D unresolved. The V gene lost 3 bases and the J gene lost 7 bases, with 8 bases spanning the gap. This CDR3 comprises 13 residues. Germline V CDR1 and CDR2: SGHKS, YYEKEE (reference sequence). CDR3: CASSWEINSPLHL. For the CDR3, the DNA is TGTGCCAGCAGCTGGGAGATAAATTCACCCCTCCACCTT.

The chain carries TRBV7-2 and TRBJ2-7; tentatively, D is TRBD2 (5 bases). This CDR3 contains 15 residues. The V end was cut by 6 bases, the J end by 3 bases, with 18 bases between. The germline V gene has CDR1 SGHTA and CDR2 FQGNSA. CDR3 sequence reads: CASRREGFGHYEQYF. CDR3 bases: TGTGCCAGCAGACGCGAGGGTTTTGGCCACTACGAGCAGTACTTC.

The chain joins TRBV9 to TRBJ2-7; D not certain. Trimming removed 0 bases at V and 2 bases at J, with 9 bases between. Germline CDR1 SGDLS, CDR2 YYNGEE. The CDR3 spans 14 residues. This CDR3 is CASSVGVGTYEQYF. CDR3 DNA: TGTGCCAGCAGCGTAGGTGTTGGGACCTACGAGCAGTACTTC.

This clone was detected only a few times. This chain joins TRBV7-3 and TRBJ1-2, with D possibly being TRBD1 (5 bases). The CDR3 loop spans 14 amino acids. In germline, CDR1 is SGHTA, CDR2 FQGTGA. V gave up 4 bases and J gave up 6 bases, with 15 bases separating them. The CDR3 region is CASSSGDPAHGYTF. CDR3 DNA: TGTGCCAGCAGCTCCGGGGACCCAGCCCATGGCTACACCTTC.

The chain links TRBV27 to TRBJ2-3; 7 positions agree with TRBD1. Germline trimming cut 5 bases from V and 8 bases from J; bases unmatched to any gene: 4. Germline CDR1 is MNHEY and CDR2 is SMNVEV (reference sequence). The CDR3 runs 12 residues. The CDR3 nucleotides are TGTGCCAGCAGTGGCGCAGGGGGTACGCAGTATTTT. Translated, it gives CASSGAGGTQYF.

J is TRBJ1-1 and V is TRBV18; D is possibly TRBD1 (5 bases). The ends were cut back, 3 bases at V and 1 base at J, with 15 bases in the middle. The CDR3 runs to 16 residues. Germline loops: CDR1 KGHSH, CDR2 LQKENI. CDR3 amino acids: CASSPYRAGGNTEAFF. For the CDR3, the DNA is TGTGCCAGCTCACCGTACCGCGCGGGGGGGAACACTGAAGCTTTCTTT.

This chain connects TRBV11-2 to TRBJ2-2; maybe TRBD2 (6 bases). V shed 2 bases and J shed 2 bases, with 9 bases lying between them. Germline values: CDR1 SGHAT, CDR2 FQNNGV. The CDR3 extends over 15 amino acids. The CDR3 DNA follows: TGTGCCAGCAGCTTATCAGGACTAAACACCGGGGAGCTGTTTTTT. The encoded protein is CASSLSGLNTGELFF.

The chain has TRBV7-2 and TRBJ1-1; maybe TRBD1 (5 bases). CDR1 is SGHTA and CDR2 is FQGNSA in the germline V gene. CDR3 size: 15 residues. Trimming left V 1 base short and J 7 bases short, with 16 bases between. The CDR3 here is CASSLVRGNGREAFF. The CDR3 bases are TGTGCCAGCAGCTTAGTCCGGGGCAATGGTCGTGAAGCTTTCTTT.

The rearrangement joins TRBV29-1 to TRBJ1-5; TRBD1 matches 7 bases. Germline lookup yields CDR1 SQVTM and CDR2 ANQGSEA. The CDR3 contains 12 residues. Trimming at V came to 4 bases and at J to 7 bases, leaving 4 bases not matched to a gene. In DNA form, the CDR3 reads TGCAGCGTTGGACAGGGAGGACAGCCCCAGCATTTT. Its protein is CSVGQGGQPQHF.

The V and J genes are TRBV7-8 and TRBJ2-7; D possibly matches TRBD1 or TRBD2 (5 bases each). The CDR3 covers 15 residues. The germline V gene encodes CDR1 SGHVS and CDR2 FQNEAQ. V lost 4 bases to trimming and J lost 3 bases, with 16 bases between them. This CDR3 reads CASSSRDGSYYEQYF. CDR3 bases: TGTGCCAGCAGCTCCCGGGACGGAAGTTACTACGAGCAGTACTTC.

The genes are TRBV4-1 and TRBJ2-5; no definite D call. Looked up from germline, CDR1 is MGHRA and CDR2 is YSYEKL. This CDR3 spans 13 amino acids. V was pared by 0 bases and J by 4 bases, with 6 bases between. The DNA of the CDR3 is TGCGCCAGCAGCCAAGAGACGGGAGAGACCCAGTACTTC. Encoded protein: CASSQETGETQYF.

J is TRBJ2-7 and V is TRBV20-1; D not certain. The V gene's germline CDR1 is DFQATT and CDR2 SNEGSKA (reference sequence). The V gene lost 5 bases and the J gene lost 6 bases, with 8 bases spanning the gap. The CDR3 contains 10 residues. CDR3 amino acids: CSAGVGEQYF. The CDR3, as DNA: TGCAGTGCTGGAGTTGGCGAGCAGTACTTC.

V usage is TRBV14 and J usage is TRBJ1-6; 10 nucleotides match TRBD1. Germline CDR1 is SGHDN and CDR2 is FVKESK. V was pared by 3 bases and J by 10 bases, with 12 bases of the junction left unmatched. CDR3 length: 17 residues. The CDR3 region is CASSHNSGGQGYSPLHF. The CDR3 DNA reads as TGTGCCAGCAGCCATAATAGTGGGGGACAGGGGTACTCACCCCTCCACTTT.

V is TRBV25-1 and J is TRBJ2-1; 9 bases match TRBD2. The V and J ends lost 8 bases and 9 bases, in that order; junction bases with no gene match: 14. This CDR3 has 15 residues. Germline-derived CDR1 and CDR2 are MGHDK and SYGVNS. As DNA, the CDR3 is TGTGCCAGCTCCCTGGACTGGCGGGGGGGGCTTGAGCAGTTCTTC. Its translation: CASSLDWRGGLEQFF.

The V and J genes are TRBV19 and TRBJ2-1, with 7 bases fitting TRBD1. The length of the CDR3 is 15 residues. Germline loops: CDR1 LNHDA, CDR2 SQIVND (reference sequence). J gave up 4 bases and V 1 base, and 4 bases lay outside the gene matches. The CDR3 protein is CASSIGRTGYNEQFF. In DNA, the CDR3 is TGTGCCAGTAGTATAGGGCGGACAGGATACAATGAGCAGTTCTTC.

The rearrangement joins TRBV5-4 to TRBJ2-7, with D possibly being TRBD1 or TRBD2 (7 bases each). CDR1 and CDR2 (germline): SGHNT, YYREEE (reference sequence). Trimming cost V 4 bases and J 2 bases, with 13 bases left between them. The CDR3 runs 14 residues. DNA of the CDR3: TGTGCCAGCAGCCCCCAGGGGGGGGCCTACGAGCAGTACTTC. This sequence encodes CASSPQGGAYEQYF.